These T cell receptor beta chains were read from a single sample in a study of CXCR3-negative and CXCR3-positive naive CD8 T cells. TCRdb reprocessed the 5' RACE reads and reports one entry per CDR3 protein, with no DNA. The sample includes about 62,000 distinct CDR3 sequences. The sequenced material came from naive CXCR3- CD8+ T cells from blood. The origin of the receptors is a human donor in good health. Some clones in this sample may be carry-over from other donors' samples. CDR3s include the opening cysteine and the closing phenylalanine or tryptophan. Expanded clones get a size class; other rows say once, few or many, or leave the size out.

size | J | V | CDR3
NA | TRBJ2-3 | TRBV7-8 | CASCDRGHPGDTQYF
NA | TRBJ2-3 | TRBV4-1 | CASSQRDSSTDTQYF
NA | TRBJ2-1 | TRBV28 | CASSSPQGLFYNEQFF
NA | TRBJ1-4 | TRBV12-5 | CASAGTGAEKLFF
NA | TRBJ2-1 | TRBV29-1 | CSVVRTGGYNEQFF
NA | TRBJ2-1 | TRBV10-3 | CAISEYTGEGEQFF
NA | TRBJ2-5 | TRBV9 | CASSVSSGLAQETQYF
NA | TRBJ1-1 | TRBV20-1 | CSARVGDTEAFF
NA | TRBJ2-7 | TRBV12-3/TRBV12-4 | CASSLVALGGYEQYF
NA | TRBJ1-4 | TRBV4-3 | CASSQGRGEGEKLFF
NA | TRBJ2-7 | TRBV5-1 | CASSLLGEFYEQYF
NA | TRBJ2-2 | TRBV20-1 | CSARDGRTDTGELFF
NA | TRBJ2-7 | TRBV28 | CASRLGLAGDYEQYF
NA | TRBJ2-6 | TRBV21-1 | CASNRTDNSGANVLTF
NA | TRBJ2-3 | TRBV29-1 | CSVEVGQRGTDTQYF
NA | TRBJ1-2 | TRBV29-1 | CSGSDRNYGYTF
NA | TRBJ1-4 | TRBV23-1 | CASSRWPLGRKNEKLFF
NA | TRBJ2-2 | TRBV5-1 | CASSLVAAAGELFF
NA | TRBJ1-1 | TRBV29-1 | CSVEKGLNTEAFF
NA | TRBJ2-3 | TRBV7-2 | CASSETGTGVTATDTQYF
NA | TRBJ2-7 | TRBV12-3/TRBV12-4 | CASTVAGGRYEQYF
NA | TRBJ2-1 | TRBV29-1 | CSSEQGPGNEQFF
NA | TRBJ2-7 | TRBV5-6 | CASSWGPSAQYEQYF
NA | TRBJ1-1 | TRBV7-9 | CASSPSLEAFF
NA | TRBJ2-7 | TRBV4-3 | CASIQENGHSYEQYF
NA | TRBJ1-6 | TRBV4-3 | CASSQDQSWDSPLHF
NA | TRBJ2-7 | TRBV29-1 | CSVGPGFLEQYF
NA | TRBJ2-5 | TRBV6-5 | CASSAGGAWETQYF
NA | TRBJ2-3 | TRBV29-1 | CSVDGTVTDTQYF
medium-sized | TRBJ1-2 | TRBV4-3 | CASSLQGSDGYTF
NA | TRBJ2-1 | TRBV29-1 | CSVLIGGTSYNEQFF
NA | TRBJ2-1 | TRBV7-3 | CASSSGGHNEQFF
NA | TRBJ2-1 | TRBV6-5 | CASSLLAGDYNEQFF
NA | TRBJ1-1 | TRBV4-3 | CASSQEGQGAVTEAFF
NA | TRBJ2-5 | TRBV7-3 | CASSLLYQETQYF
NA | TRBJ2-2 | TRBV7-3 | CASSPGTGNPGELFF
NA | TRBJ2-7 | TRBV6-6 | CASSGMRSQVGPYEQYF
NA | TRBJ2-7 | TRBV6-2/TRBV6-3 | CASSYSGEQYF
NA | TRBJ2-7 | TRBV23-1 | CASTGGLPYEQYF
NA | TRBJ2-1 | TRBV20-1 | CSARGRTSGTIAYNEQFF
NA | TRBJ1-1 | TRBV29-1 | CSVLGLNTEAFF
NA | TRBJ2-7 | TRBV6-2/TRBV6-3 | CASSYSTHEQYF
NA | TRBJ2-2 | TRBV6-6 | CASSWAGELFF
NA | TRBJ1-5 | TRBV7-9 | CASSLGRSEGQPQHF